Sequencing of this TCR beta chain was carried out in a study of T cell repertoires in cytomegalovirus infection. For the study at large: Public TCR beta signatures indicated both CMV infection and matching HLA type. Study-wide points: HLA-C-restricted CMV-specific TCR beta clonotypes prevailed in the ex vivo response. CMV carriers with the relevant HLA were identified by cumulative public TCR beta family frequency.

Germline lookup yields CDR1 SGHVS and CDR2 FNYEAQ. The CDR3 sequence is 13 residues long. V lost 4 bases to trimming and J lost 1 base, with 5 bases between them. In this sample, this clonotype turned up many times. Its specificity is not known. Via MiXCR, TCRdb re-called the reads, giving one row per CDR3 protein. The profile shows roughly 280,000 distinct CDR3 sequences, about an eighth of them singletons. The origin of this receptor is a human donor in good health (CMV status not recorded). Some clones in this sample may be carry-over from other donors' samples. Material: PBMCs. V gene TRBV7-6 combines with J gene TRBJ1-3; unclear D gene. The CDR3 bases are TGTGCCAGCAGCTCGGGGTCTGGAAACACCATATATTTT. Translating gives CASSSGSGNTIYF.